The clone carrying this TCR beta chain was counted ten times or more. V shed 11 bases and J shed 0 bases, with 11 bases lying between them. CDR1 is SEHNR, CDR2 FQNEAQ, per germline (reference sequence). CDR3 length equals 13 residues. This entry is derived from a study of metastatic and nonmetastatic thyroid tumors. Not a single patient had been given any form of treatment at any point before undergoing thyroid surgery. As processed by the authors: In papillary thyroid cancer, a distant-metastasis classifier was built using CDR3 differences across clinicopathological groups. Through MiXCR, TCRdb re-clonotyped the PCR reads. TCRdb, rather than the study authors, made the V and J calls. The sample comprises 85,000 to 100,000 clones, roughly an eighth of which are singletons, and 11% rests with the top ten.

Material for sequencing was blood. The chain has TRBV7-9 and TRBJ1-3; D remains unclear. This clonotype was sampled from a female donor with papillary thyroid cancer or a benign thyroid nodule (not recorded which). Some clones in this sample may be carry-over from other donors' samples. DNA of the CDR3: TGTGCCGGGCAAACGGGCTCTGGAAACACCATATATTTT. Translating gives CAGQTGSGNTIYF. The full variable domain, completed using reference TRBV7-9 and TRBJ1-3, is DTGVSQNPRHKITKRGQNVTFRCDPISEHNRLYWYRQTLGQGPEFLTYFQNEAQLEKSRLLSDRFSAERPKGSFSTLEIQRTEQGDSAMYLCAGQTGSGNTIYFGEGSWLTVV.